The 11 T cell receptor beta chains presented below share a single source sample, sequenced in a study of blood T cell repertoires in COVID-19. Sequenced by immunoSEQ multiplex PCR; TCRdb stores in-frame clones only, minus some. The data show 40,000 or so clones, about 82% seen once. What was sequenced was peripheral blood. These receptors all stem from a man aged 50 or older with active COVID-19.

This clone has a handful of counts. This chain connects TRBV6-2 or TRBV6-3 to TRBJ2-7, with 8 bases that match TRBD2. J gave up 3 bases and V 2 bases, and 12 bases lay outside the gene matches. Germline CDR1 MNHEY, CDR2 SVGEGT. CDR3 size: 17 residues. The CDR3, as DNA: TGTGCCAGCAGTTACGCCCAGGGTAGCGGGGCGTACTACGAGCAGTACTTC. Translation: CASSYAQGSGAYYEQYF.

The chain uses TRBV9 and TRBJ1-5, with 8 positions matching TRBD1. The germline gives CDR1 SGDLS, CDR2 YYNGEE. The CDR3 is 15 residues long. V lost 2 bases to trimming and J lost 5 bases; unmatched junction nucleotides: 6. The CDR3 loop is CASSVAGGAYQPQHF. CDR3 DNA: TGTGCCAGCAGCGTCGCAGGGGGCGCGTATCAGCCCCAGCATTTT.

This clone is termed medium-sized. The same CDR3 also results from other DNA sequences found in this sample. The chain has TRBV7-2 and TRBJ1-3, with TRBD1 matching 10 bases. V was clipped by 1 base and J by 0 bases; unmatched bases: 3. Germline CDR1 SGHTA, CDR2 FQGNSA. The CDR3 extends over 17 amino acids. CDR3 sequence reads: CASSLGGQGISGNTIYF. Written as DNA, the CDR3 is TGTGCCAGCAGCTTAGGGGGACAGGGGATCTCTGGAAACACCATATATTTT.

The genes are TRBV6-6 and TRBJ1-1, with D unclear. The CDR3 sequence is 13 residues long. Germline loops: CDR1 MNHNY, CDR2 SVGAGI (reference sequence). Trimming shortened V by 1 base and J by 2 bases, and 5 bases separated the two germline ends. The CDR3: CASSYFGNTEAFF. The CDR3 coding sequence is TGTGCCAGCAGTTACTTCGGTAACACTGAAGCTTTCTTT.

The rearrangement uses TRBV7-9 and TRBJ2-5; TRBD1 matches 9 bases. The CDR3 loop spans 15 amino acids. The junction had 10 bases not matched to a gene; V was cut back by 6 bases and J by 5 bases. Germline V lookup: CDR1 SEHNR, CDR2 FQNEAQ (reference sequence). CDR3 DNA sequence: TGTGCCAGCAGACCCGGGACAGGGTCTGTGGAGACCCAGTACTTC. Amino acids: CASRPGTGSVETQYF.

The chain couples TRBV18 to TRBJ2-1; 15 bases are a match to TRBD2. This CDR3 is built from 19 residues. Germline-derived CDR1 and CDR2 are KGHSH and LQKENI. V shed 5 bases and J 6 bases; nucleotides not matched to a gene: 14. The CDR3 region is CASSTLGLAGGPAINEQFF. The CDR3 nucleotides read TGTGCCAGCTCAACCCTCGGACTAGCGGGGGGGCCCGCAATCAATGAGCAGTTCTTC. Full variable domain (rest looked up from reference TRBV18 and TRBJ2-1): NAGVMQNPRHLVRRRGQEARLRCSPMKGHSHVYWYRQLPEEGLKFMVYLQKENIIDESGMPKERFSAEFPKEGPSILRIQQVVRGDSAAYFCASSTLGLAGGPAINEQFFGPGTRLTVL.

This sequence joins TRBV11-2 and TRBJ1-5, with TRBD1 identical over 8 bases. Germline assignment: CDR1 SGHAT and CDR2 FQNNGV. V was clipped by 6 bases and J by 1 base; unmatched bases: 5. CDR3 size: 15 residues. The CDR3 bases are TGTGCCAGCAGTCCAGGGGGCAGGAGCAATCAGCCCCAGCATTTT. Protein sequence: CASSPGGRSNQPQHF.

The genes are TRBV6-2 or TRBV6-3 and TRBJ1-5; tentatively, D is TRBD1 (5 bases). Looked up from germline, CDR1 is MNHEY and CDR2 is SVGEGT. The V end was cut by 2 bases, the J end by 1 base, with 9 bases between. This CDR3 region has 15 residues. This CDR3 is CASSYGHPSNQPQHF. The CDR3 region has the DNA TGTGCCAGCAGTTACGGACACCCAAGCAATCAGCCCCAGCATTTT.

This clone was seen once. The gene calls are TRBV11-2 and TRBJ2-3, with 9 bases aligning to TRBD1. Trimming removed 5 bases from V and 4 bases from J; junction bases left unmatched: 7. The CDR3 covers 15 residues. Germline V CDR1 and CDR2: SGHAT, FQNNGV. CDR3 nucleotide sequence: TGTGCCAGCAGCCCCGGACAGGGGAGGGCAGATACGCAGTATTTT. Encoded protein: CASSPGQGRADTQYF.

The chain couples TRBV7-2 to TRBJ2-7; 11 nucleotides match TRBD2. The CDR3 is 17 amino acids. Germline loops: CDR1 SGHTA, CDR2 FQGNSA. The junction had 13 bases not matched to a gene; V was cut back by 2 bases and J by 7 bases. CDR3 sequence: CASSLSPLTSGEGEQYF. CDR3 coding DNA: TGTGCCAGCAGCTTATCCCCCCTGACTAGCGGGGAAGGGGAGCAGTACTTC.

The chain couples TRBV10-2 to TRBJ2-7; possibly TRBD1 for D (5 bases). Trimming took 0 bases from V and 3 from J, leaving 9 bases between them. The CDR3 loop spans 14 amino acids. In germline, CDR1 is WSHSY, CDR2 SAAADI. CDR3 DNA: TGCGCCAGCAGTGAGTCGCAGGGTTTCTACGAGCAGTACTTC. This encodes CASSESQGFYEQYF.